This TCR beta chain was identified during a study of neoadjuvant anti-PD-1 for oral cavity cancer. V lost 0 bases and J lost 1; bases outside the gene matches: 6. The CDR3 length is 18 residues. Germline CDR1 reads SNHLY; CDR2 reads FYNNEI. Some clones are missing from TCRdb's copy, which holds only in-frame ones; the method was immunoSEQ multiplex PCR. The sample shows 15,000 to 20,000 clones, about 65% of them seen only once. This clonotype originated in a person aged 35-79 years with oral cavity squamous cell carcinoma. The rearrangement links TRBV2 to TRBJ1-2; 12 positions match TRBD1. The specimen was PBMCs, collected before nivolumab (anti-PD-1) treatment. The CDR3 DNA reads TGTGCCAGCAGTGAAGCGGGACAGGGGGCATCGTTTAACTATGGCTACACCTTC. This encodes CASSEAGQGASFNYGYTF.